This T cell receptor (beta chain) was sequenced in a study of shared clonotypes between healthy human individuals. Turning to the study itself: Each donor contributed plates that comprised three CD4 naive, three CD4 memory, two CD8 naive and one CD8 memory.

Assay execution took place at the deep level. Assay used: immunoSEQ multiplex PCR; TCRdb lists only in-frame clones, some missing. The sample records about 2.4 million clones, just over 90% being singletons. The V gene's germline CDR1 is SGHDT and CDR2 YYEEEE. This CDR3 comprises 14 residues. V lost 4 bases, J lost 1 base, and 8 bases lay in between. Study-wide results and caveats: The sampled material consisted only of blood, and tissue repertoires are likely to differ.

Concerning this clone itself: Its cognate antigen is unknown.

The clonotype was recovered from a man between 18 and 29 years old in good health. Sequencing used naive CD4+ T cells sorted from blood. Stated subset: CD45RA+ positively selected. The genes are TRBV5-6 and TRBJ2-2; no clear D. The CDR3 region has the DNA TGTGCCAGCAGCCAGATGCGGAACACCGGGGAGCTGTTTTTT. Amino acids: CASSQMRNTGELFF.